A selection of T cell receptor beta chains follows, all from one sample in a study of blood T cells in healthy people across ages. TCRdb reanalysed the 5' RACE reads using MiXCR and keeps one entry per CDR3 protein. The repertoire holds almost 550,000 distinct CDR3 sequences, with approximately 25% as singletons. These data were likewise used in another study, on T cells of mothers and their children.

Sequenced input: blood. The receptors stem from a boy between 10 and 17 years old in good health. Both conserved end residues are part of each CDR3. Each record gives: CDR3 DNA, CDR3 protein, D gene, clone size, J gene, V gene. D genes are given only for firm matches. Rows may omit the clone size; those that give it use once, few, many or a size class.

TGTGCCAGCAGCCAAGATTGGGGGACAGCCGTTAATGAAAAACTGTTTTTT CASSQDWGTAVNEKLFF TRBD1 - TRBJ1-4 TRBV14
TGCGCCAGCAGTTCTCTACGGGGCAATGAGCAGTTCTTC CASSSLRGNEQFF - few TRBJ2-1 TRBV5-1
TGTGCCACCAGCAGAGATTTGAAGGTGTGGGGGAGTGGTGAAAAACTGTTTTTT CATSRDLKVWGSGEKLFF - few TRBJ1-4 TRBV15
TGCAGTGGTAGACAGAACCAAGTGCTCGGTGAGCAGTTCTTC CSGRQNQVLGEQFF - - TRBJ2-1 TRBV20-1
TGCGCCAGCAGCCAAGTTACTAGCGGGCTCCCACAGCAGTATTTT CASSQVTSGLPQQYF TRBD2 few TRBJ2-3 TRBV4-1
TGTGCCAGTAGTATAGCCCGACAGCCGTACGTCTACGAGCAGTACTTC CASSIARQPYVYEQYF - - TRBJ2-7 TRBV19
TGTGCCAGCAGCCACGCACTGGCAACTAATGAAAAACTGTTTTTT CASSHALATNEKLFF - - TRBJ1-4 TRBV7-9
TGTGCCAGCAGCGCCGGGACTAGCGGGAGTCAGTTCTTC CASSAGTSGSQFF TRBD2 few TRBJ2-1 TRBV2
TGTGCCAGCAGTTTATTATCGGGAGGCCTTGGGGCCAACGTCCTGACTTTC CASSLLSGGLGANVLTF TRBD2 - TRBJ2-6 TRBV27
TGTGCCAGCAGCTTACCTCTCCCGAGCGGGGGTGCTCCCTTGCAAGAGACCCAGTACTTC CASSLPLPSGGAPLQETQYF TRBD2 - TRBJ2-5 TRBV7-6
TGCGCCAGCAGCCACGGGGGAGGACGTAGCTCCTATAATTCACCCCTCCACTTT CASSHGGGRSSYNSPLHF - - TRBJ1-6 TRBV4-1
TGTGCCAGCACTGCAGGGGGAGGCGACGAGCAGTACTTC CASTAGGGDEQYF - - TRBJ2-7 TRBV12-3/TRBV12-4
TGTGCCAGCAGCTTGATAGAACCGCATCGGGGGGGGGCCCAGTACTTC CASSLIEPHRGGAQYF TRBD2 few TRBJ2-5 TRBV5-6
TGTGCCAGCAGCTTGGCTCCTAGCGGGAGTCGAGAGACCCAGTACTTC CASSLAPSGSRETQYF TRBD2 few TRBJ2-5 TRBV5-6
TGTGCCAGCAGTTCGCTTAGCACAGATACGCAGTATTTT CASSSLSTDTQYF - - TRBJ2-3 TRBV12-3/TRBV12-4
TGCGCCAGCAGCCAAGGGACCCGGCGCGGGGTAGATGAAAAACTGTTTTTT CASSQGTRRGVDEKLFF - - TRBJ1-4 TRBV4-3
TGCAGTGGCGGGACGCACTATGGCTACACCTTC CSGGTHYGYTF - few TRBJ1-2 TRBV20-1
TGTGCCAGCAGTCGAAACAGGGGGGGGAACACTGAAGCTTTCTTT CASSRNRGGNTEAFF TRBD1 - TRBJ1-1 TRBV27
TGCAGCGTGGTCGGGTTCGGGGAAAAACTGTTTTTT CSVVGFGEKLFF - - TRBJ1-4 TRBV29-1
TGTGCCAGCAGCTTATTGGGGGTCGCCCAAGAGACCCAGTACTTC CASSLLGVAQETQYF - - TRBJ2-5 TRBV7-3
TGTGCCAGCAGTTCCGACAGGGGCGACGCCACCGGGGAGCTGTTTTTT CASSSDRGDATGELFF TRBD1 - TRBJ2-2 TRBV12-3/TRBV12-4
TGTGCCAGCAGCTTCCAGGGGGCGGGCACTGAAGCTTTCTTT CASSFQGAGTEAFF TRBD1 - TRBJ1-1 TRBV7-3
TGTGCCAGCAGCTTATCCCGGGAGGCAGGCACCGGGGAGCTGTTTTTT CASSLSREAGTGELFF TRBD2 - TRBJ2-2 TRBV7-3
TGCGCCAGCAGCTCGTCCGGGGGTAAAAACATTCAGTACTTC CASSSSGGKNIQYF - - TRBJ2-4 TRBV5-1
TGTGCCTGGAGTCTGGAAAATCAGCCCCAGCATTTT CAWSLENQPQHF - few TRBJ1-5 TRBV30
TGCAGTGCTAGAGATTTGCGATCCGGAGAAGAGACCCAGTACTTC CSARDLRSGEETQYF - few TRBJ2-5 TRBV20-1
TGTGCCAGCAGCCTGCGGGGGTACCAAGAGACCCAGTACTTC CASSLRGYQETQYF TRBD2 few TRBJ2-5 TRBV7-2
TGTGCCAGCAGAACCTTCCGGGCCGCCAAAGAGACCCAGTACTTC CASRTFRAAKETQYF - - TRBJ2-5 TRBV7-2
TGCAGTGCTAGAGTACGGGGTTATGAGGGAAAGGTCACAGATACGCAGTATTTT CSARVRGYEGKVTDTQYF - - TRBJ2-3 TRBV20-1
TGTGCCAGCAGCTTAGTATCGCGAGAAAACTACGAGCAGTACTTC CASSLVSRENYEQYF - - TRBJ2-7 TRBV7-2
TGTGCCACCAGCAGAGAACTAATCAATGAGCAGTTCTTC CATSRELINEQFF - - TRBJ2-1 TRBV15
TGTGCCAGCAGACTGGCGGAATGGGACGAGCAGTACTTC CASRLAEWDEQYF - - TRBJ2-7 TRBV12-3/TRBV12-4
TGTGCCAGCGGCTCAACGCTTGTCGTGAACTATGGCTACACCTTC CASGSTLVVNYGYTF - - TRBJ1-2 TRBV7-8
TGTGCCAGCAAGCGGGACGGAAGAGAGACCCAGTACTTC CASKRDGRETQYF TRBD2 - TRBJ2-5 TRBV2
TGTGCTAGCAGCTTAGCGAGGATGGAAAAACTGTTTTTT CASSLARMEKLFF - few TRBJ1-4 TRBV7-7
TGTGCCAGCACCGAAGGGGGGTTTGGCTACACCTTC CASTEGGFGYTF - - TRBJ1-2 TRBV7-2
TGCGCCAGCAGCCAAGTAACTGGACAGGGACAAGGAGAGCAGTACTTC CASSQVTGQGQGEQYF TRBD1 few TRBJ2-7 TRBV4-3
TGCAGTGGGAGAAGGGGTGGCGGGTATGAGCAGTTCTTC CSGRRGGGYEQFF - - TRBJ2-1 TRBV20-1
TGTGCCAGCAGCCACACTAGCGGGACGTACAATGAGCAGTTCTTC CASSHTSGTYNEQFF TRBD2 - TRBJ2-1 TRBV7-9
TGCGCCAGCAGCCAAGAGAATTGGGGGTCCTACGAGCAGTACTTC CASSQENWGSYEQYF - - TRBJ2-7 TRBV4-3
TGCGCCAGCAGCCAAGATCGGCTTGGGGGGGGACTAGCGGGGGAAATCCAAGAGACCCAGTACTTC CASSQDRLGGGLAGEIQETQYF TRBD2 few TRBJ2-5 TRBV4-3
TGTGCCAGCAGCCTCTCACAGGGACAGCCCCAGCATTTT CASSLSQGQPQHF - - TRBJ1-5 TRBV7-9